This entry lists 25 T cell receptor beta chains sequenced from one sample in a study of CD8 T cells in ankylosing spondylitis. A single record per CDR3 protein comes from TCRdb applying MiXCR to the 5' RACE reads. The repertoire consists of some 140,000 distinct CDR3 sequences, with more than 9.5% occurring once and the leading ten covering around 4.1%. Sequenced sample: blood, either unsorted or a sorted T cell fraction (not recorded which). The receptors come from a female donor with ankylosing spondylitis or in good health (not recorded which).

About this clonotype itself: A single base separates this from a much larger clone, so it may be a read error. The V and J genes are TRBV6-1 and TRBJ1-2, with 7 bases lining up with TRBD1. The CDR3 consists of 14 residues. CDR1 MNHNS and CDR2 SASEGT come from the germline V gene. The CDR3 loop reads CASTATGLNYGYPF. The DNA of the CDR3 is TGTGCCAGCACTGCGACAGGGCTGAACTATGGCTACCCCTTC.

This clonotype was seen repeatedly, ten times or more. The chain is built from TRBV11-2 and TRBJ2-7; TRBD1 is a possible D gene (5 bases). The germline V gene has CDR1 SGHAT and CDR2 FQNNGV. There are 14 residues in the CDR3. V shed 6 bases and J shed 2 bases, with 14 bases lying between them. CDR3 nucleotide sequence: TGTGCCAGCAGGTCTCTTCAGGGTACCTACGAGCAGTACTTC. Residues: CASRSLQGTYEQYF. The whole variable domain, remainder taken from reference TRBV11-2 and TRBJ2-7, is EAGVAQSPRYKIIEKRQSVAFWCNPISGHATLYWYQQILGQGPKLLIQFQNNGVVDDSQLPKDRFSAERLKGVDSTLKIQPAKLEDSAVYLCASRSLQGTYEQYFGPGTRLTVT.

This clonotype was counted at least ten times. V gene TRBV29-1 combines with J gene TRBJ2-1; maybe TRBD2 (6 bases). V was trimmed by 6 bases and J by 3 bases, leaving 15 bases between them. The CDR3 is 14 residues long. CDR1 is SQVTM and CDR2 is ANQGSEA in the germline V gene. Written as DNA, the CDR3 is TGCAGCGTCCGGCTAGGACTACTCTACAATGAGCAGTTCTTC. Residues: CSVRLGLLYNEQFF.

This chain connects TRBV20-1 to TRBJ2-6; 9 bases match TRBD2. V lost 1 base and J lost 2; bases outside the gene matches: 9. The CDR3 length is 18 residues. Germline CDR1 is DFQATT and CDR2 is SNEGSKA (reference sequence). CDR3 loop: CSARGLAEALTGANVLTF. CDR3 in DNA: TGCAGTGCTAGAGGACTAGCGGAAGCCCTGACTGGGGCCAACGTCCTGACTTTC.

The sample holds many counts of this clonotype. J is TRBJ1-1 and V is TRBV25-1; D gene ambiguous. Germline CDR1 and CDR2: MGHDK and SYGVNS. V was clipped by 6 bases and J by 6 bases, with 8 bases between them. CDR3 size: 11 residues. The DNA of the CDR3 is TGTGCCAGCAGCCCCGGATCTGAAGCTTTCTTT. Amino acids: CASSPGSEAFF.

This clonotype was detected many times. The chain has TRBV10-3 and TRBJ2-7, with D hard to call. V shed 7 bases and J shed 7 bases, with 20 bases lying between them. CDR1 is ENHRY, CDR2 SYGVKD, per germline. The CDR3 is made up of 14 amino acids. The DNA for the CDR3 is TGTGCCATCACCCCAGGTGACCTGTTTGGGGAGCAGTACTTC. It specifies CAITPGDLFGEQYF.

This clonotype was observed many times. The chain combines TRBV11-2 with TRBJ2-1, with a tentative D call TRBD1 (5 bases). CDR1 and CDR2 (germline): SGHAT, FQNNGV. The CDR3 runs to 14 residues. Trimming removed 5 bases at V and 4 bases at J, with 12 bases between. The CDR3 region is CASSQLQGYNEQFF. CDR3 nucleotide sequence: TGTGCCAGCAGCCAACTCCAGGGTTACAATGAGCAGTTCTTC.

A note on this clonotype: A single base separates this from a much larger clone, so it may be a read error. This chain uses TRBV20-1 with TRBJ2-7; TRBD2 agrees at 9 bases. The CDR3 totals 12 residues. In germline, CDR1 is DFQATT, CDR2 SNEGSKA (reference sequence). This chain's CDR3 is CSASSGSYEQSF. The CDR3 DNA is TGCAGTGCTAGTAGCGGGAGTTACGAGCAGTCCTTC.

The chain joins TRBV5-1 to TRBJ2-6; no reliable D call. V lost 10 bases and J lost 4, with 12 bases in between. The CDR3 sequence is 13 residues long. From germline, CDR1 is SGHRS and CDR2 YFSETQ. CDR3: CAGNIWGANVLTF. For the CDR3, the DNA is TGCGCCGGAAACATCTGGGGGGCCAACGTCCTGACTTTC.

This clonotype was picked up many times. This chain uses TRBV18 with TRBJ1-4; a possible D gene is TRBD1 (5 bases). The CDR3 has 14 residues. V dropped 3 bases and J dropped 8 bases, with 13 bases sitting between them. The V gene's germline CDR1 is KGHSH and CDR2 LQKENI. DNA for the CDR3: TGTGCCAGCTCACCGGGGACCTCGGGGGAAAAACTGTTTTTT. Its protein product is CASSPGTSGEKLFF.

This clonotype was detected only once. This chain uses TRBV7-3 with TRBJ2-2; D is unresolved. Germline CDR1 and CDR2: SGHTA and FQGTGA. Trimming stripped 4 bases from V and 1 base from J, with 13 bases between. The CDR3 length is 16 residues. CDR3 DNA sequence: TGTGCCAGCAGCTCACAATCCCCGGTGAACACCGGGGAGCTGTTTTTT. Residues: CASSSQSPVNTGELFF.

This clonotype showed up many times. This chain uses TRBV5-6 with TRBJ1-1; D unresolved. The CDR3 is 13 residues long. Trimming shortened V by 2 bases and J by 0 bases, and 5 bases separated the two germline ends. In germline, CDR1 is SGHDT, CDR2 YYEEEE. The CDR3 DNA follows: TGTGCCAGCAGCTTTCAGGTGAACACTGAAGCTTTCTTT. Translation gives CASSFQVNTEAFF.

This clonotype was seen more than once but under ten times. Just one base apart from a much larger clone, this may be a read error. The J gene is TRBJ2-1, the V gene TRBV5-3; D perhaps matches TRBD1 (5 bases). TRBV5-3 is an ORF; its function is uncertain. CDR3 length equals 14 residues. Trimming pared 8 bases from V and 12 bases from J, leaving 24 bases between. DNA for the CDR3: TGTGCCAGGAGCCCGGTGGGTTTGGGGCAGGTGCAGTTCTTC. Translating gives CARSPVGLGQVQFF.

A few counts support this clonotype. This chain connects TRBV30 to TRBJ2-5; no firm D call. The germline V gene encodes CDR1 GTSNPN and CDR2 SVGIG (reference sequence). V dropped 0 bases and J dropped 3 bases, with 8 bases sitting between them. CDR3 length: 13 residues. The CDR3 is CAWSVPAKETQYF. The CDR3 nucleotides read TGTGCCTGGAGTGTACCAGCGAAAGAGACCCAGTACTTC.

A single count supports this clonotype. A much larger clone sits a single nucleotide away, making a read error possible. The genes are TRBV7-2 and TRBJ2-5; perhaps D is TRBD1 or TRBD2 (5 bases each). The CDR3 spans 11 residues. The V gene's germline CDR1 is SGHTA and CDR2 FQGNSA. In nucleotides, the CDR3 is TGTGCCAGCAGATTAGGGGAGATCCAGTACTTC. Protein: CASRLGEIQYF.

This clonotype was detected many times. V and J are TRBV5-1 and TRBJ2-3; D is unresolved. The V end was cut by 0 bases, the J end by 7 bases, with 15 bases between. The CDR3 has 15 amino acids. Germline lookup yields CDR1 SGHRS and CDR2 YFSETQ. The chain's CDR3 is CASSLGPLGLNTQYF. As DNA, the CDR3 is TGCGCCAGCAGCTTGGGACCCCTTGGTTTAAATACGCAGTATTTT.

This clonotype was seen a few times. The chain combines TRBV7-2 with TRBJ2-7, with D hard to call. This CDR3 has 13 residues. V lost 3 bases and J 1 base, leaving 7 bases between the germline ends. Germline V gene sequence: CDR1 SGHTA, CDR2 FQGNSA. The CDR3 nucleotides are TGTGCCAGCAGCTTTTCGCTTTCCTACGAGCAGTACTTC. This gives the protein CASSFSLSYEQYF.

Many counts were recorded for this clonotype. The chain couples TRBV10-1 to TRBJ2-1; unclear D gene. V was cut by 2 bases and J by 1 base, with 6 bases left in between. The germline V gene has CDR1 WNHNN and CDR2 SYGVQD (reference sequence). The CDR3 consists of 14 residues. The DNA for the CDR3 is TGCGCCAGCAGTGAGGGTAGATCCTACAATGAGCAGTTCTTC. This codes for CASSEGRSYNEQFF.

In its sample, this clonotype was seen many times. The gene calls are TRBV28 and TRBJ2-1; 8 bases map to TRBD2. This CDR3 is built from 15 residues. The germline V gene encodes CDR1 MDHEN and CDR2 SYDVKM. V lost 2 bases, J lost 0 bases, and 0 bases stayed unmatched. The CDR3 spells CASSLGTSSYNEQFF. For the CDR3, the DNA is TGTGCCAGCAGTTTAGGGACTAGCTCCTACAATGAGCAGTTCTTC. Looking up the rest from reference TRBV28 and TRBJ2-1 gives the full variable domain: DVKVTQSSRYLVKRTGEKVFLECVQDMDHENMFWYRQDPGLGLRLIYFSYDVKMKEKGDIPEGYSVSREKKERFSLILESASTNQTSMYLCASSLGTSSYNEQFFGPGTRLTVL.

This clonotype was observed many times. V and J are TRBV2 and TRBJ2-4, with D possibly matching TRBD1 (6 bases). V was cut by 8 bases and J by 0 bases, with 14 bases left in between. The CDR3 consists of 15 residues. CDR1 and CDR2 from the germline V gene are SNHLY and FYNNEI. This CDR3 reads CASGGGYLAKNIQYF. In DNA form, the CDR3 reads TGTGCCAGCGGGGGCGGATACTTAGCCAAAAACATTCAGTACTTC.

The chain has TRBV7-9 and TRBJ1-1; 7 bases align to TRBD1. The CDR3 length is 13 residues. CDR1 and CDR2 from the germline V gene are SEHNR and FQNEAQ (reference sequence). V dropped 3 bases and J dropped 10; count of bases not matched to a gene: 8. CDR3 nucleotide sequence: TGTGCCAGCAGCTTGGTGACAGGGATGGGAGCTTTCTTT. As protein: CASSLVTGMGAFF.

This clonotype appeared a few times. V is TRBV6-1 and J is TRBJ2-5; 8 bases are shared with TRBD1. The V segment lost 5 bases and the J segment 4 bases; nucleotides outside the gene matches: 9. Per germline, CDR1 MNHNS and CDR2 SASEGT. CDR3 size: 15 residues. CDR3 sequence reads: CASSPRTGRRETQYF. In nucleotides, the CDR3 is TGTGCCAGCAGTCCTCGGACAGGGCGCCGAGAGACCCAGTACTTC.

This clonotype was counted many times. V usage is TRBV28 and J usage is TRBJ2-3; maybe TRBD2 (5 bases). This CDR3 has 14 amino acids. CDR1 is MDHEN and CDR2 is SYDVKM in the germline V gene. Trimming pared 2 bases from V and 8 bases from J, leaving 14 bases between. The CDR3 is CASSLVPPGSTQYF. CDR3 DNA: TGTGCCAGCAGTTTAGTCCCGCCGGGGTCTACGCAGTATTTT.

This clonotype appeared many times. V gene TRBV3-1 combines with J gene TRBJ2-1, with 7 bases that match TRBD2. V lost 4 bases and J lost 5; bases outside the gene matches: 8. The CDR3 totals 15 residues. Germline assignment: CDR1 LGHDT and CDR2 YNNKEL (reference sequence). The CDR3: CASSPPGTINNEQFF. CDR3 bases: TGTGCCAGCAGCCCCCCCGGGACTATAAACAATGAGCAGTTCTTC.

This clonotype was observed at least ten times. The V gene is TRBV5-1, the J gene TRBJ2-1, with 12 bases lining up with TRBD2. Germline lookup yields CDR1 SGHRS and CDR2 YFSETQ. With 3 bases clipped from V and 4 bases from J, the junction kept 11 bases outside the gene matches. The CDR3 sequence is 18 residues long. The CDR3 here is CASSSGYLAGGLYNEQFF. The CDR3 bases are TGCGCCAGCAGCTCTGGGTATCTAGCGGGAGGGCTATACAATGAGCAGTTCTTC.